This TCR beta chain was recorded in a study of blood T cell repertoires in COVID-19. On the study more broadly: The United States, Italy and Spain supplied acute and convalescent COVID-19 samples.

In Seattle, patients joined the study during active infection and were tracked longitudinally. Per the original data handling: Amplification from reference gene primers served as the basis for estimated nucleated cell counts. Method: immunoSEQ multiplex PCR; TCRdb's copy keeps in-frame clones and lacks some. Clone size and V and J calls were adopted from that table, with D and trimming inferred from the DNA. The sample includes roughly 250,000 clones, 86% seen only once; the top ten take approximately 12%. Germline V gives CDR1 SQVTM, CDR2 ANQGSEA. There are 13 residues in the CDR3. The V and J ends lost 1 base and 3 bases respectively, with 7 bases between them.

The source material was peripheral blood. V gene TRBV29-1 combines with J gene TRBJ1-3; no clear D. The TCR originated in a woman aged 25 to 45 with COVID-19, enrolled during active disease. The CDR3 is CSVEGQIGNTIYF. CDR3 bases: TGCAGCGTTGAAGGACAAATTGGAAACACCATATATTTT.